This record concerns one T cell receptor (beta chain) sequence. No cognate antigen has been identified for it. No qualities accompany the bases; no much larger clone lies one base away. V is cut back by 5 bases and J by 3 bases, with 10 bases in the junction unmatched. The germline V gene gives CDR1 as MDHEN and CDR2 as SYDVKM. The CDR3 contains 17 residues, cysteine and phenylalanine counted. Of the read, only the CDR3 DNA is kept; its 51 bases are in frame from base 1. Libraries were prepared through the immunoSEQ multiplex PCR assay. Held by TCRdb, this immuneACCESS table contains in-frame sequences only and omits some clones. Under half of the omission traces to an unresolved V gene where checked; the cause of the rest is unknown. Within this sample are 34,000 or so clones, with around nine tenths of them counted one time only. Roughly an eighth of the sample is in the top ten clones. The entry originates in a study of T cell changes during pregnancy in multiple sclerosis (dated by TCRdb to between 2018 and 2021). Background on the whole study: The study examined how the T cell repertoire changed over the course of pregnancy in women with multiple sclerosis.

The source was CD8+ T cells from peripheral blood mononuclear cells, collected in the first trimester of pregnancy. The sequence links TRBV28 to TRBJ1-5, with 10 central nucleotides matching TRBD1. The TCR comes from a female donor with multiple sclerosis, enrolled in a pregnancy study. The CDR3 reads as follows: CASSARDRGTPNQPQHF. The DNA reads as follows: TGTGCCAGCAGTGCCCGGGACAGGGGAACGCCCAATCAGCCCCAGCATTTT.